These T cell receptor beta chains were read from a single sample in a study of blood T cell repertoires in COVID-19. The protocol was immunoSEQ multiplex PCR, while the TCRdb copy is restricted to in-frame clones and leaves out a portion. The sample contains approximately 290,000 clones, over 75% of which appear only once. The sequencing input was PBMCs or T cells enriched from blood (not recorded which). Receptors originate from a woman aged 25 to 45 who had recovered from COVID-19. Both conserved end residues are part of each CDR3. A D gene is named only where the DNA matches it firmly. A clone size is listed for some rows: how often the clone was seen (once, few, many), or a class if it is expanded.

j_call clone_size d_call v_call cdr3_nt cdr3_aa
TRBJ2-5 NA NA TRBV5-4 TGTGCCAGCAGCTCCGACTCTGAAGAGACCCAGTACTTC CASSSDSEETQYF
TRBJ2-1 NA TRBD2 TRBV18 TGTGCCAGCTCACCCGGGACTAGCGGGAGAGGGCCCTACAATGAGCAGTTCTTC CASSPGTSGRGPYNEQFF
TRBJ2-3 NA NA TRBV4-1 TGCGCCAGCAGCCAAGACGACAGTCGCACAGATACGCAGTATTTT CASSQDDSRTDTQYF
TRBJ1-5 NA TRBD1 TRBV27 TGTGCCAGCAGTTTGTGGGACAGGGATCAGCCCCAGCATTTT CASSLWDRDQPQHF
TRBJ1-5 NA NA TRBV15 TGTGCCACCAGCAGGCCGGGACACCATAGCAATCAGCCCCAGCATTTT CATSRPGHHSNQPQHF
TRBJ2-1 NA TRBD2 TRBV24-1 TGTGCCACCAGTGACGGACTAGCGGGAGGGCCAAGACTCTCCAATGAGCAGTTCTTC CATSDGLAGGPRLSNEQFF
TRBJ2-7 NA TRBD2 TRBV7-2 TGTGCCAGCAGCTCCCTAGCGGGAGGTGGTTACGAGCAGTACTTC CASSSLAGGGYEQYF
TRBJ2-1 NA TRBD1 TRBV5-1 TGCGCCAGCAGCTCTGACAGGGTCCACTACAATGAGCAGTTCTTC CASSSDRVHYNEQFF
TRBJ2-7 once TRBD1 TRBV7-8 TGTGCCAGCAGCTTAGGAACAGGGGGAGGCTACGAGCAGTACTTC CASSLGTGGGYEQYF
TRBJ1-1 NA TRBD1 TRBV5-1 TGCGCCAGCGGCCGGACAGGCACTGAAGCTTTCTTT CASGRTGTEAFF
TRBJ1-5 NA NA TRBV2 TGTGCCAGCAGTACAGAGGAGGGAAATCAGCCCCAGCATTTT CASSTEEGNQPQHF
TRBJ2-7 NA TRBD2 TRBV11-2 TGTGCCAGCAGCTTAATTCAGGGGAAACTAGCGGGAGTCTACGAGCAGTACTTC CASSLIQGKLAGVYEQYF
TRBJ1-4 NA NA TRBV19 TGTGCCAGTAGTCGGACAGCGGCGAATGAAAAACTGTTTTTT CASSRTAANEKLFF
TRBJ2-1 NA NA TRBV6-5 TGTGCCAGCAGTCGCGCGAGCGGGCATTACAATGAGCAGTTCTTC CASSRASGHYNEQFF
TRBJ2-1 NA NA TRBV15 TGTGCCACCAGCAGAGAGGTCTCTAGCGATGAGCAGTTCTTC CATSREVSSDEQFF
TRBJ2-3 NA NA TRBV5-4 TGTGCCAGCACCCTAGGACAGCCCACAGATACGCAGTATTTT CASTLGQPTDTQYF
TRBJ2-7 once TRBD2 TRBV7-8 TGTGCCAGCAGCTTAGATCTTTTGAGGGAGGGCCGAAGATCCTACGAGCAGTACTTC CASSLDLLREGRRSYEQYF
TRBJ1-5 NA TRBD1 TRBV11-2 TGTGCCAGCAGCATGGGACAGGGTAATCAGCCCCAGCATTTT CASSMGQGNQPQHF
TRBJ2-7 NA TRBD2 TRBV6-6 TGTGCCAGCTTAGGACTAGCGGACGTAAACTCCTACGAGCAGTACTTC CASLGLADVNSYEQYF
TRBJ2-1 NA TRBD1 TRBV3-1/TRBV3-2 TGTGCCAGCGGAGTCCACAGGGGGAATGAGCAGTTCTTC CASGVHRGNEQFF
TRBJ2-1 NA NA TRBV6-5 TGTGCCAGCAGCTTTACCAGGGACACTGAGCAGTTCTTC CASSFTRDTEQFF
TRBJ1-5 NA NA TRBV4-1 TGCGCCAGCAGCCGAGGCCCGGAGGGGTTCCTAAATCAGCCCCAGCATTTT CASSRGPEGFLNQPQHF
TRBJ2-3 NA TRBD1 TRBV4-1 TGCGCCAGCAGCGATTTGCAGGGGGAGTTCACAGATACGCAGTATTTT CASSDLQGEFTDTQYF
TRBJ2-1 NA TRBD1 TRBV4-2 TGTGCCAGCAGCCCACTCGGGACAGGGTATTTTGAGCAGTTCTTC CASSPLGTGYFEQFF
TRBJ1-2 NA TRBD1 TRBV3-1/TRBV3-2 TGTGCCAGCAGCCAAGATATTAGGGACAGCAAGCTCTATGGCTACACCTTC CASSQDIRDSKLYGYTF
TRBJ1-1 NA TRBD1 TRBV27 TGTGCCAGCAGTTTGACAGGGGAGGGAACTGAAGCTTTCTTT CASSLTGEGTEAFF
TRBJ2-1 NA NA TRBV3-1/TRBV3-2 TGTGCCACAGGGGCGGTCTACGACAATGAGCAGTTCTTC CATGAVYDNEQFF
TRBJ2-1 NA NA TRBV27 TGTGCCAGCAGTTTATTAGGGGATGAGCAGTTCTTC CASSLLGDEQFF
TRBJ2-3 NA TRBD2 TRBV3-1/TRBV3-2 TGTGCCAGCAGCCTCATTAGCGGGAGGGCCACAGATACGCAGTATTTT CASSLISGRATDTQYF
TRBJ2-3 once TRBD2 TRBV7-3 TGTGCCAGCAGCAAAGGGACTAGCGGGAGGGCCGTAGATACGCAGTATTTT CASSKGTSGRAVDTQYF
TRBJ2-2 NA TRBD2 TRBV18 TGTGCCAGCTCACCACGCGGACTAGCGGGAGTGGCCACCGGGGAGCTGTTTTTT CASSPRGLAGVATGELFF
TRBJ2-7 NA TRBD2 TRBV3-1/TRBV3-2 TGTGCCAGCAGCCAAACTACTAGCGGGTCGTCCTACGAGCAGTACTTC CASSQTTSGSSYEQYF
TRBJ2-1 NA NA TRBV6-2/TRBV6-3 TGTGCCAGCAGTTACTGGAGTTGGGACAATGAGCAGTTCTTC CASSYWSWDNEQFF
TRBJ2-5 NA NA TRBV4-1 TGCGCCAGCAGCCAGGAGGGGACAGCGATTAGGGAGACCCAGTACTTC CASSQEGTAIRETQYF
TRBJ1-6 NA NA TRBV7-9 TGTGCCAGCAGCTTAGAGGGGTTTGGGAATTCACCCCTCCACTTT CASSLEGFGNSPLHF
TRBJ2-3 NA TRBD2 TRBV6-5 TGTGCCAGCAGACTGACTAGCGGGAGAACAGATACGCAGTATTTT CASRLTSGRTDTQYF
TRBJ2-6 NA NA TRBV19 TGTGCCAGTAGATCAGCAGAGGGTTCTGGGGCCAACGTCCTGACTTTC CASRSAEGSGANVLTF
TRBJ2-1 NA TRBD1 TRBV5-6 TGTGCCAGCATACCTACAGGGGCGATAAACAATGAGCAGTTCTTC CASIPTGAINNEQFF
TRBJ2-5 once TRBD2 TRBV7-9 TGTGCCAGCAGCTTATCGGTTAGCGGGGGGCTGGGGGAGACCCAGTACTTC CASSLSVSGGLGETQYF
TRBJ2-5 NA NA TRBV19 TGTGCCAGTAGTATGGGGCGGGAGACCCAGTACTTC CASSMGRETQYF
TRBJ1-2 NA TRBD1 TRBV19 TGTGCCAGTATTCCGGGACAGGGTTCCTTAAGGAATGGCTACACCTTC CASIPGQGSLRNGYTF
TRBJ2-1 NA TRBD2 TRBV4-2 TGTGCCAGCACCGAAGTAGCGGGAGCCAACAATGAGCAGTTCTTC CASTEVAGANNEQFF
TRBJ2-7 NA TRBD2 TRBV4-3 TGCGCCAGCAGCCAAGGGACAGCGGGAGTGGAGCAGTACTTC CASSQGTAGVEQYF
TRBJ2-3 NA NA TRBV19 TGTGCCAGTAGTATTGAGAGGAGCGGCACAGATACGCAGTATTTT CASSIERSGTDTQYF
TRBJ1-5 NA NA TRBV27 TGTGCCAGCAGTCCGAGATTTTGGGGCGATAGCAATCAGCCCCAGCATTTT CASSPRFWGDSNQPQHF
TRBJ2-1 NA TRBD1 TRBV7-2 TGTGCCAGCAGCTCCCGACAGGGATGGCACAATGAGCAGTTCTTC CASSSRQGWHNEQFF
TRBJ2-3 NA TRBD1 TRBV5-1 TGCGCCAGCAGCTTGCGGGGACAGGGCACAGATACGCAGTATTTT CASSLRGQGTDTQYF
TRBJ1-1 NA NA TRBV6-5 TGTGCCAGCAGTTACTCTAGGGCGGGCAACACTGAAGCTTTCTTT CASSYSRAGNTEAFF
TRBJ2-3 NA TRBD2 TRBV7-9 TGTGCCAGCAATCTAGCGGGAGTAGGCACAGATACGCAGTATTTT CASNLAGVGTDTQYF
TRBJ2-7 NA TRBD1 TRBV19 TGTGCCAGTAGTATCGGGGACAGGGGATCTGAAGAGCAGTACTTC CASSIGDRGSEEQYF
TRBJ1-1 NA NA TRBV29-1 TGCAGCGGCGGGCCTGGGGACACTGAAGCTTTCTTT CSGGPGDTEAFF
TRBJ1-5 NA NA TRBV28 TGTGCCAGCAGTTTCCACCAGGGGCAAAATCAGCCCCAGCATTTT CASSFHQGQNQPQHF
TRBJ1-2 once TRBD1 TRBV4-1 TGCGCCAGCAGCCAAGTTGGACAGGGCAGCGGCTACACCTTC CASSQVGQGSGYTF
TRBJ2-1 NA TRBD2 TRBV4-1 TGCGCCAGCAGCCAATGGGCGGGGGAGGGGAATGAGCAGTTCTTC CASSQWAGEGNEQFF
TRBJ2-1 NA TRBD2 TRBV4-3 TGCGCCAGCAGCCATACTAGCGGGAGTAGTGAGCAGTTCTTC CASSHTSGSSEQFF
TRBJ1-1 NA NA TRBV3-1/TRBV3-2 TGTGCCAGCAGCCAAATATCAGGCGACACTGAAGCTTTCTTT CASSQISGDTEAFF
TRBJ1-2 NA TRBD1 TRBV27 TGTGCCAGCAGTCTACCAGACAGGGACTTCTATGGCTACACCTTC CASSLPDRDFYGYTF
TRBJ2-3 NA TRBD2 TRBV5-1 TGCGCCAGCAGCCTGGGACTAGCGACAGATACGCAGTATTTT CASSLGLATDTQYF
TRBJ1-6 once TRBD1 TRBV4-2 TGTGCCAGCAATGTAGGGGACAGGGCCGCGCTTCGTTCACCCCTCCACTTT CASNVGDRAALRSPLHF